Listed below are T cell receptor beta chains from one sample, sequenced in a study of CD8 T cells in Susac syndrome. MiXCR, applied by TCRdb to the immunoSEQ multiplex PCR reads, yields one record per CDR3 protein. This sample has about 190,000 distinct CDR3 sequences, with approximately 93% found just once. Sequencing was carried out using CD4+ T cells from PBMCs. The receptors shown here come from a human donor in good health. The CDR3 runs from the conserved cysteine through the conserved F or W. The D gene is left open where the match is weak. Clone size is not always given. Where it is, it says once, few, many or a class for expanded clones.

d_call,v_call,j_call,clone_size,cdr3_nt,cdr3_aa
TRBD1,TRBV12-3/TRBV12-4,TRBJ2-2,-,TGTGCCAGCAGTTTATCCCAGGGGGCGAACACCGGGGAGCTGTTTTTT,CASSLSQGANTGELFF
-,TRBV6-2/TRBV6-3,TRBJ2-3,-,TGTGCCAGCAGTCCCTCCAAAACGCAGTATTTT,CASSPSKTQYF
TRBD1,TRBV5-1,TRBJ2-7,-,TGCGCCAGCAGCTTGGGGACAGGGTTACACGAGCAGTACTTC,CASSLGTGLHEQYF
-,TRBV28,TRBJ1-2,-,TGTGCCAGCAGTTCAAGCACAGGGATCTATGGCTACACCTTC,CASSSSTGIYGYTF
-,TRBV12-3/TRBV12-4,TRBJ1-1,-,TGTGCCAGCACCCTGATGCGAACTGAAGCTTTCTTT,CASTLMRTEAFF
-,TRBV24-1,TRBJ2-3,-,TGTGCCACCAGTGACCCTCTTGGGCTAGCGACCACAGATACGCAGTATTTT,CATSDPLGLATTDTQYF
-,TRBV12-3/TRBV12-4,TRBJ1-5,-,TGTGCCAGCAGCCCTAAGCTCAATCAGCCCCAGCATTTT,CASSPKLNQPQHF
-,TRBV15,TRBJ1-4,-,TGTGCCACCAGCAAAGACTCACGGGAAAAACTGTTTTTT,CATSKDSREKLFF
-,TRBV3-1,TRBJ1-5,-,TGTGCCAGCAGTGCCGACGGAGGGGGTCATCAGCCCCAGCATTTT,CASSADGGGHQPQHF
-,TRBV5-1,TRBJ2-7,-,TGCGCCAGCAGCTCGAGGCCGGCCGGCGCCTACGAGCAGTACTTC,CASSSRPAGAYEQYF
-,TRBV3-1,TRBJ2-2,-,TGTGCCAGCAGCTCCGGGACTTCCACCGGGGAGCTGTTTTTT,CASSSGTSTGELFF
-,TRBV12-3/TRBV12-4,TRBJ1-3,-,TGTGCCAGCAGTACACGGACAACCTCTGGAAACACCATATATTTT,CASSTRTTSGNTIYF
TRBD1,TRBV18,TRBJ1-2,-,TGTGCCAGCTCAGCTACAGGGGCAGGCTATGGCTACACCTTC,CASSATGAGYGYTF
-,TRBV4-1,TRBJ2-7,-,TGCGCCAGCAGCCAAGATCAGGGGCAGCGGCAGTACTTC,CASSQDQGQRQYF
TRBD1,TRBV5-1,TRBJ1-1,-,TGCGCCAGCAGAGTTGGGACAGGGGGTCCCGTCTACAAAACTTTCTTT,CASRVGTGGPVYKTFF
TRBD1,TRBV3-1,TRBJ1-2,-,TGTGCCAGCAGCCCGCTCGGACAGGACTATGGCTACACCTTC,CASSPLGQDYGYTF
-,TRBV5-1,TRBJ2-1,-,TGCGCCAGCAGCTCTGGAGGGGCGGAAAACAATGAGCAGTTCTTC,CASSSGGAENNEQFF
TRBD1,TRBV19,TRBJ2-3,-,TGTGCCAGTAGTATAGCACAGGGGGCCACAGATACGCAGTATTTT,CASSIAQGATDTQYF
-,TRBV5-1,TRBJ2-5,-,TGCGCCAGCAGCTTGGTGGCGGGAACGGGAGAGACCCAGTACTTC,CASSLVAGTGETQYF
-,TRBV3-1,TRBJ2-2,-,TGTGCCAGCAGCCAACGTCGGGGGACAACGAACACCGGGGAGCTGTTTTTT,CASSQRRGTTNTGELFF
TRBD1,TRBV28,TRBJ1-2,few,TGTGCCAGCAGTCTCGGGACAGCTAACTATGGCTACACCTTC,CASSLGTANYGYTF
-,TRBV21-1,TRBJ2-7,-,TGTGCCAGCAGCACACACAAGGAGACCTACGAGCAGTACTTC,CASSTHKETYEQYF
-,TRBV5-1,TRBJ1-2,-,TGCGCCAGCAGCTCGGGATCACTAAGTAGGTGGGGCTACACCTTC,CASSSGSLSRWGYTF
-,TRBV16,TRBJ2-1,-,TGTGCCAGCAGCCAAAGCCATGAGCAGTTCTTC,CASSQSHEQFF
-,TRBV5-4,TRBJ2-5,-,TGTGCCAGCAGCTTGACAGGGACGGTAAAAGAGACCCAGTACTTC,CASSLTGTVKETQYF
TRBD2,TRBV7-9,TRBJ2-1,-,TGTGCCAGCAGCCCCGGTGGGGGGGGCTCCTACAATGAGCAGTTCTTC,CASSPGGGGSYNEQFF
-,TRBV30,TRBJ1-1,-,TGTGCCTGGACTCGGCAGGGGAACACTGAAGCTTTCTTT,CAWTRQGNTEAFF
TRBD2,TRBV24-1,TRBJ2-3,-,TGTGCCACCAGTGATACGAGGGGGACTAGGGATACGCAGTATTTT,CATSDTRGTRDTQYF
TRBD2,TRBV7-8,TRBJ2-3,once,TGTGCCAGCAGCTTAGTCGGGCTAGCGGGGGGGACCACAGATACGCAGTATTTT,CASSLVGLAGGTTDTQYF
TRBD2,TRBV5-1,TRBJ2-7,few,TGCGCCAGCAGCTCAGGACTAGCGGAAACCTACGAGCAGTACTTC,CASSSGLAETYEQYF
-,TRBV12-3/TRBV12-4,TRBJ2-5,-,TGTGCCAGCAGTTTATACGGCCCCGGAGGGGAGACCCAGTACTTC,CASSLYGPGGETQYF
-,TRBV30,TRBJ1-2,-,TGTGCCTGGAGAGGACAGCTCTCCTCGTATGGCTACACCTTC,CAWRGQLSSYGYTF
TRBD1,TRBV7-3,TRBJ1-5,-,TGTGCCAGCAGCCTTAGGACAGGAGACAATCAGCCCCAGCATTTT,CASSLRTGDNQPQHF
-,TRBV29-1,TRBJ2-7,once,TGCAGCGTTGAAGTTCCTCGGGCTTTAACGCGGGAGCAGTACTTC,CSVEVPRALTREQYF
-,TRBV7-9,TRBJ2-2,few,TGTGCCAGCAGCTTAGTATCCGGGGAGCTGTTTTTT,CASSLVSGELFF